The 8 T cell receptor beta chains listed next were all sequenced from one sample in a study of human T cells and chemical hapten exposure (dated by TCRdb to 2020 to 2022). Preparation of the library involved RACE. The sample was run on a NextSeq 500. TCRdb cleaned the public reads at Q25 with fastp, built clones with MiXCR and kept in-frame beta chains. Merged by CDR3 protein, the rows form single entries marked with the most common genes and DNA. The sample has around 120,000 distinct CDR3 sequences on record, about 13% of them singletons. 0.92% of the sample rests with the top ten. In the paper's terms, the time point label means: patch test 1, 2 weeks after DPC sensitization. The treatment or condition label on this specimen signifies: therapeutic diphenylcyclopropenone sensitization with weekly scalp DPC. This specimen was whole blood, taken in connection with sensitization to the hapten diphenylcyclopropenone (DPC). These receptors were collected from a man in his late teens or twenties with alopecia areata. Some clones in this sample may be carry-over from other donors' samples.

The table lists this clonotype with a few counts. This rearrangement joins TRBV20-1 to TRBJ1-2; no reliable D call. The CDR3 is made up of 14 amino acids. CDR1 and CDR2 from the germline V gene are DFQATT and SNEGSKA (reference sequence). Trimming left V 1 base short and J 4 bases short, with 13 bases between. The CDR3 nucleotides read TGCAGTGCTAGAGTAGACCCGGCGGTCTATGGCTACACCTTC. Translated, it gives CSARVDPAVYGYTF.

This clonotype was recorded a few times. This chain connects TRBV11-1 to TRBJ1-1; D gene unclear. Trimming cost V 3 bases and J 2 bases, with 7 bases left between them. The germline V gene encodes CDR1 SGHAT and CDR2 FQDESV (reference sequence). The CDR3 is 13 residues long. The CDR3: CASSFLENTEAFF. CDR3 bases: TGTGCCAGCAGCTTTCTTGAAAACACTGAAGCTTTCTTT. Based on the CDR3 plus reference TRBV11-1 and TRBJ1-1, the full variable domain is EAEVAQSPRYKITEKSQAVAFWCDPISGHATLYWYRQILGQGPELLVQFQDESVVDDSQLPKDRFSAERLKGVDSTLKIQPAELGDSAMYLCASSFLENTEAFFGQGTRLTVV.

This clonotype was found many times. The CDR3 reads CASSPSGSIKDTQYF. Here the CDR3 DNA reads TGTGCCAGCAGTCCGTCCGGCTCGATAAAAGATACGCAGTATTTT. The chain combines TRBV12-3 or TRBV12-4 with TRBJ2-3; D not resolved. Trimming stripped 5 bases from V and 5 bases from J, with 17 bases between. This CDR3 has 15 amino acids.

This clonotype appeared many times. This chain connects TRBV12-3 or TRBV12-4 to TRBJ2-2; D unresolved. The CDR3 length is 15 residues. Trimming shortened V by 6 bases and J by 8 bases, and 19 bases separated the two germline ends. CDR3 loop: CASRVGSARVGELFF. DNA for the CDR3: TGTGCCAGCAGGGTGGGCAGTGCGCGAGTTGGGGAGCTGTTTTTT.

The chain is built from TRBV18 and TRBJ2-3; 7 nucleotides match TRBD1. With V trimmed by 3 bases and J by 2 bases, 8 bases remained unmatched. Germline CDR1 and CDR2: KGHSH and LQKENI. The CDR3 sequence is 16 residues long. The CDR3 DNA reads TGTGCCAGCTCACCGACACAGGGACAGACCACAGATACGCAGTATTTT. This translates into CASSPTQGQTTDTQYF.

The sample holds a few counts of this clonotype. The CDR3: CSVDTNLGKLFF. In nucleotides, the CDR3 is TGCAGCGTTGATACGAATCTAGGAAAACTGTTTTTT. The chain carries TRBV29-1 and TRBJ1-4; D is undetermined. Germline values: CDR1 SQVTM, CDR2 ANQGSEA. This CDR3 is built from 12 residues. Trimming stripped 3 bases from V and 10 bases from J, with 12 bases between.

The chain carries TRBV29-1 and TRBJ2-2; maybe TRBD1 (6 bases). The CDR3 totals 14 residues. Germline lookup yields CDR1 SQVTM and CDR2 ANQGSEA. Trimming shortened V by 6 bases and J by 8 bases, and 19 bases separated the two germline ends. Here the CDR3 reads CSVEEVGAPGELFF. The CDR3 DNA follows: TGCAGCGTCGAGGAAGTGGGGGCGCCTGGGGAGCTGTTTTTT.

At least ten counts were recorded for this clonotype. The chain recombines TRBV20-1 with TRBJ1-2, with 7 bases lining up with TRBD1. Germline CDR1 DFQATT, CDR2 SNEGSKA (reference sequence). V dropped 6 bases and J dropped 2; count of bases not matched to a gene: 3. The CDR3 totals 12 residues. The CDR3 sequence: CSALTGNYGYTF. The CDR3 coding sequence is TGCAGTGCGTTGACAGGGAACTATGGCTACACCTTC.